The source of this T cell receptor beta chain is a study of multiple sclerosis patients with progressive multifocal leukoencephalopathy. About this clone itself: No antigen is known for it.

Time point meaning: time of PML onset. Between roughly 15 and 60 months of natalizumab therapy passed before PML developed in these natalizumab-treated patients. Study-level results: In most PML patients, TRB repertoires appeared less diverse by entropy.

Spiked into each PCR were synthetic inline TR CDR3 controls of all V-J pairings. Using immunoSEQ multiplex PCR, the repertoire was profiled, and TCRdb retains in-frame clones only, with some absent. This table holds over 25,000 clones, about 90% found once. This material consisted of PBMCs, taken from a patient treated with natalizumab. This TCR came from a human donor with progressive multifocal leukoencephalopathy.

The CDR3 protein is CSARDNTEAFF. The CDR3 DNA reads as TGCAGTGCTAGAGATAACACTGAAGCTTTCTTT. The V and J genes are TRBV20-1 and TRBJ1-1; the D is unclear. Germline-derived CDR1 and CDR2 are DFQATT and SNEGSKA (reference sequence). The CDR3 has 11 residues. Trimming took 0 bases from V and 2 from J, leaving 1 base between them.